These 3 T cell receptor beta chains were sequenced from one sample in a study of OX40 agonist ivuxolimab in advanced cancers. The protocol was immunoSEQ multiplex PCR, while the TCRdb copy is restricted to in-frame clones and leaves out a portion. The repertoire consists of tens of thousands of clones, with around 84% occurring once and the leading ten covering approximately 6.5%. Sample: CD4+ or CD8+ T cells sorted from blood, taken in a trial of the OX40 agonist ivuxolimab. Source of these receptors: an adult with an advanced solid tumor such as melanoma, head and neck, liver or kidney cancer.

The V gene is TRBV6-1, the J gene TRBJ2-5; tentative D call: TRBD1 (5 bases). From germline, CDR1 is MNHNS and CDR2 SASEGT. V lost 7 bases and J 5 bases, leaving 20 bases between the germline ends. This CDR3 spans 15 amino acids. CDR3 coding DNA: TGTGCCAGCACCAGAAAGGAAGGGGTCGGGGAGACCCAGTACTTC. Translated, it gives CASTRKEGVGETQYF.

DNA for the CDR3: TGCGCCAGCAGCCAAACGGGAGGGAGCACAGATACGCAGTATTTT. Amino acid sequence: CASSQTGGSTDTQYF. The chain combines TRBV4-3 with TRBJ2-3; TRBD2 agrees at 8 bases. This CDR3 spans 15 amino acids. Unmatched junction bases numbered 1, after V lost 2 bases and J lost 0 bases. CDR1 is LGHNA, CDR2 YSLEER, per germline.

The chain links TRBV30 to TRBJ1-1; D gene uncertain. This CDR3 spans 13 amino acids. V lost 0 bases and J lost 3, with 8 bases in between. Per the germline V gene, CDR1 is GTSNPN and CDR2 is SVGIG (reference sequence). CDR3 region: CAWSVNTHTEAFF. Written as DNA, the CDR3 is TGTGCCTGGAGTGTAAATACTCACACTGAAGCTTTCTTT.